This TCR beta chain was profiled in a study of monozygotic twins with inflammatory bowel disease. CDR1 and CDR2 from the germline V gene are LNHDA and SQIVND (reference sequence). The CDR3 covers 14 residues. In preparing each TCR library, 3500 ng of total RNA was used. cDNA was made in eight separate reactions per sample. TCRdb reprocessed the 5' RACE reads and reports one entry per CDR3 protein, with no DNA. The table lists about 160,000 distinct CDR3 sequences, with 2.4% in the top ten. The clonotype originates from a human donor with ulcerative colitis or Crohn's disease, or a healthy co-twin of an affected twin (not recorded which). The rearrangement uses TRBV19 and TRBJ2-2; TCRdb's D call of TRBD2 is untestable without DNA. Sequencing input: blood. The CDR3 reads CATETSGSAGELFF.